This TCR beta chain was sequenced for a study of blood T cell repertoires in COVID-19. Overall study context: The United States, Italy and Spain supplied acute and convalescent COVID-19 samples.

Using immunoSEQ multiplex PCR, the repertoire was profiled, and TCRdb retains in-frame clones only, with some absent. Counted here are approximately 90,000 clones, approximately 80% occurring once; the ten biggest clones make up less than 60%. The V segment lost 3 bases and the J segment 7 bases; nucleotides outside the gene matches: 8. The CDR3 consists of 17 residues. Germline values: CDR1 LGHNA, CDR2 YSLEER. Input material: peripheral blood. The V gene is TRBV4-3, the J gene TRBJ2-1; 14 positions agree with TRBD2. The clonotype was recovered from a human donor in a cohort sampled during active COVID-19. The CDR3 sequence: CASSHVWTSGRWNEQFF. The CDR3 nucleotides are TGCGCCAGCAGCCATGTCTGGACTAGCGGGAGGTGGAATGAGCAGTTCTTC.